One sample yielded the 16 T cell receptor beta chains listed below, sequenced in a study of blood T cell repertoires in COVID-19. Sequencing used immunoSEQ multiplex PCR; TCRdb keeps in-frame clones, though not all of them. The sample has under 130,000 clones, more than 70% seen once. Input material: peripheral blood. Source of these receptors: a woman aged 80 or over in a cohort sampled during active COVID-19.

The chain recombines TRBV5-4 with TRBJ1-2; D possibly corresponds to TRBD1 (6 bases). From germline, CDR1 is SGHNT and CDR2 YYREEE (reference sequence). Trimming pared 4 bases from V and 6 bases from J, leaving 19 bases between. CDR3 length: 15 residues. The CDR3 DNA sequence: TGTGCCAGCAGCCGAAGACAGGAAGCATGGAATGGCTACACCTTC. Translated, it gives CASSRRQEAWNGYTF.

This chain connects TRBV6-2 or TRBV6-3 to TRBJ2-3, with a weak D call TRBD1 (6 bases). This CDR3 contains 15 residues. The germline CDR1 and CDR2 sequences are MNHEY and SVGEGT. The ends were cut back, 6 bases at V and 1 base at J, with 14 bases in the middle. CDR3 in DNA: TGTGCCAGCAGCCTGGGGACACGCCGCACAGATACGCAGTATTTT. It specifies CASSLGTRRTDTQYF.

The chain uses TRBV19 and TRBJ1-1; no clear D gene. The CDR3 runs to 14 residues. Germline V gene sequence: CDR1 LNHDA, CDR2 SQIVND (reference sequence). The V gene lost 0 bases and the J gene lost 1 base, with 6 bases spanning the gap. The CDR3 DNA reads as TGTGCCAGTAGTATAGACTCGGGGAACACTGAAGCTTTCTTT. This translates into CASSIDSGNTEAFF.

V gene TRBV5-1 combines with J gene TRBJ2-3; 7 positions agree with TRBD1. CDR1 is SGHRS, CDR2 YFSETQ, per germline. The CDR3 is 14 amino acids. The junction had 4 bases not matched to a gene; V was cut back by 4 bases and J by 2 bases. CDR3 nucleotide sequence: TGCGCCAGCAGCCCGGGACAGCACACAGATACGCAGTATTTT. This encodes CASSPGQHTDTQYF. Using reference TRBV5-1 and TRBJ2-3 for the parts outside the CDR3, the full variable domain is KAGVTQTPRYLIKTRGQQVTLSCSPISGHRSVSWYQQTPGQGLQFLFEYFSETQRNKGNFPGRFSGRQFSNSRSEMNVSTLELGDSALYLCASSPGQHTDTQYFGPGTRLTVL.

This clone has just one count. The chain joins TRBV5-1 to TRBJ1-4, with 10 positions matching TRBD1. CDR1 SGHRS and CDR2 YFSETQ come from the germline V gene. The CDR3 runs 14 residues. Trimming at V came to 3 bases and at J to 8 bases, leaving 4 bases not matched to a gene. DNA for the CDR3: TGCGCCAGCAGCTGGGGACAGGGGTGGGAAAAACTGTTTTTT. Translation gives CASSWGQGWEKLFF.

V gene TRBV5-1 combines with J gene TRBJ1-2; 7 bases match TRBD1. The germline CDR1 and CDR2 sequences are SGHRS and YFSETQ. J gave up 1 base and V 3 bases, and 6 bases lay outside the gene matches. The CDR3 contains 15 residues. The CDR3 DNA reads TGCGCCAGCAGCTCAGAGACAGGGAGTAACTATGGCTACACCTTC. This gives the protein CASSSETGSNYGYTF.

The chain uses TRBV5-4 and TRBJ1-3; D is perhaps TRBD1 (5 bases). Looked up from germline, CDR1 is SGHNT and CDR2 is YYREEE (reference sequence). V was trimmed by 4 bases and J by 0 bases, leaving 14 bases between them. The CDR3 consists of 16 residues. The CDR3 DNA follows: TGTGCCAGCAGCCCTGACCAGGGAATCTCTGGAAACACCATATATTTT. This codes for CASSPDQGISGNTIYF.

CDR3 protein: CSVTGVNDGYTF. CDR3 in DNA: TGCAGCGTTACAGGGGTCAACGATGGCTACACCTTC. The chain couples TRBV29-1 to TRBJ1-2; 7 bases fit TRBD1. Losses at the gene ends were 5 bases for V and 6 bases for J; bases not matched to a gene: 6. This CDR3 comprises 12 residues. Germline CDR1 is SQVTM and CDR2 is ANQGSEA.

The chain couples TRBV25-1 to TRBJ2-2; no firm D call. V lost 6 bases and J lost 2, with 4 bases in between. The CDR3 covers 12 residues. Germline values: CDR1 MGHDK, CDR2 SYGVNS. CDR3 region: CASRQNTGELFF. The CDR3 nucleotides are TGTGCCAGCAGACAAAACACCGGGGAGCTGTTTTTT.

The genes are TRBV5-6 and TRBJ1-4; D might be TRBD1 (5 bases). Germline V CDR1 and CDR2: SGHDT, YYEEEE. The ends were cut back, 0 bases at V and 3 bases at J, with 9 bases in the middle. The CDR3 is made up of 15 amino acids. The CDR3 bases are TGTGCCAGCAGCTTGGCAGGGCGGTCTAATGAAAAACTGTTTTTT. Translated, it gives CASSLAGRSNEKLFF.

The chain is built from TRBV6-5 and TRBJ2-7, with D unresolved. V dropped 2 bases and J dropped 9 bases, with 23 bases sitting between them. The germline gives CDR1 MNHEY, CDR2 SVGAGI. This CDR3 contains 16 residues. The chain's CDR3 is CASSYDSASNHARQYF. The CDR3 region has the DNA TGTGCCAGCAGTTACGATTCCGCGTCAAACCATGCGAGGCAGTACTTC.

J is TRBJ2-1 and V is TRBV28; weak D call: TRBD2 (5 bases). V lost 7 bases, J lost 2 bases, and 12 bases lay in between. The CDR3 is 14 residues long. Looked up from germline, CDR1 is MDHEN and CDR2 is SYDVKM. CDR3 coding DNA: TGTGCCAGCACGCAGTGGGAGCCCTACAATGAGCAGTTCTTC. Residues: CASTQWEPYNEQFF.

J is TRBJ1-1 and V is TRBV6-5; 7 bases line up with TRBD1. After removal of 10 bases from V and 2 bases from J, the junction contained 13 bases not matched to a gene. The CDR3 sequence is 15 residues long. From germline, CDR1 is MNHEY and CDR2 SVGAGI. CDR3 bases: TGTGCCATTGGACAGGACCCCGCGATCAACACTGAAGCTTTCTTT. Its protein is CAIGQDPAINTEAFF.

The rearrangement uses TRBV19 and TRBJ1-5; D uncertain. The CDR3 is 16 residues long. V was clipped by 1 base and J by 1 base, with 11 bases between them. Germline lookup yields CDR1 LNHDA and CDR2 SQIVND (reference sequence). CDR3 amino acids: CASSIVPGFSNQPQHF. The CDR3 nucleotides are TGTGCCAGTAGTATAGTGCCCGGGTTCAGCAATCAGCCCCAGCATTTT.

The DNA of the CDR3 is TGTGCCAGCAGGCCCACAGGGAACAATCAGCCCCAGCATTTT. Protein: CASRPTGNNQPQHF. The chain carries TRBV7-9 and TRBJ1-5, with D maybe TRBD1 (6 bases). The CDR3 extends over 14 amino acids. Germline values: CDR1 SEHNR, CDR2 FQNEAQ (reference sequence). The V end was cut by 6 bases, the J end by 3 bases, with 12 bases between.

This chain connects TRBV5-1 to TRBJ1-6, with 9 bases aligning to TRBD1. V dropped 0 bases and J dropped 10; count of bases not matched to a gene: 5. CDR3 length: 15 amino acids. Germline V CDR1 and CDR2: SGHRS, YFSETQ. Written as DNA, the CDR3 is TGCGCCAGCAGCTTGGGACCGGGACAGGGATCACCCCTCCACTTT. Translation gives CASSLGPGQGSPLHF.